This T cell receptor (beta chain) is from a study of CD4 and CD8 cells across lung adenocarcinoma regions. Each CDR3 protein gets one entry after TCRdb re-called the PCR reads with MiXCR. The top ten clones hold over 25% of a sample with about 16,000 distinct CDR3 sequences, approximately 50% of them seen once. Per the germline V gene, CDR1 is MNHNS and CDR2 is SASEGT. CDR3 length equals 14 residues. Comment on this clonotype: At one end the junction does not follow the germline gene, possibly because of a read error.

The V call is TRBV6-1, the J call TRBJ2-3; a weak D match, TRBD2 (7 bases). This TCR came from a female donor with lung adenocarcinoma. The CD4 and CD8 labels of this study may be unreliable. Sequencing was performed on CD8+ T cells from the center of a lung tumor. CDR3 sequence reads: CAGRGGGDTETQYF. CDR3 nucleotides: TGTGCGGGCCGCGGGGGCGGGGACACAGAGACGCAGTATTTC.